This is a list of T cell receptor delta chains from one sample in a study of gamma-delta T cells after stem cell transplantation. TCRdb re-called the RT-PCR reads with CATT. This sample has 1,800 or so delta-chain clones, with more than 15% found just once. The sequenced material came from gamma-delta T cells. Every receptor here comes from a human donor. It is not recorded whose cells these are; they may come from a transplant donor. Each CDR3 is given with its conserved first and last residue. A D gene is named only where the DNA matches it firmly. Clone size appears in some rows only: once, few, many, or a class for an expanded clone.

J	size	length	D	V	DNA	CDR3
TRDJ1	medium-sized	21	TRDD3	TRAV29/DV5	TGTGCAGCAAGCGAATCCCCTAAAGTATCAGCTGGGGGATACCCCACCGATAAACTCATCTTT	CAASESPKVSAGGYPTDKLIF
TRDJ1	.	21	.	TRDV2	TGTGCCTGTGACACTATGGTTCTGGGCTTGGTGATTTTTCTGTACACCGCTAAACTCATCTTT	CACDTMVLGLVIFLYTAKLIF
TRDJ1	few	18	TRDD3	TRDV1	TGTGCTCTTGGGGAACTAGAGACTGGGGGACCGTACACCGATAAACTCATCTTT	CALGELETGGPYTDKLIF
TRDJ1	few	16	.	TRDV2	TGTGCCTGTGACACTCCGGTGGATACTTACACCGATAAACTCATCTTT	CACDTPVDTYTDKLIF
TRDJ1	.	18	TRDD3	TRDV2	TGTGCCTGTGAACCCCTGAGATTCCTCGGAGGGGATACGAAGAAACTCATCTTT	CACEPLRFLGGDTKKLIF
TRDJ1	.	18	TRDD3	TRDV2	TGTGCCTGTGACACCTGGATTGGGGGATACTCGTACACCGATAAACTCATCTTT	CACDTWIGGYSYTDKLIF
TRDJ1	few	16	TRDD3	TRDV3	TGTGCCCTCTCCTCCTACGACCTGGGGGACCAGTATAAACTCATCTTT	CALSSYDLGDQYKLIF
TRDJ1	few	21	TRDD3	TRDV1	TGTGCTATTGGGGAAAGGACGAGCTGGGGGAGGGGGGTGTGGGACACCGATAAACTCATCTTT	CAIGERTSWGRGVWDTDKLIF
TRDJ1	.	20	TRDD3	TRDV1	TGTGCTCTTGGGGGCTTCCTGAAACTGGGGGATACATTTGCGGCCGATAAACTCATCTTT	CALGGFLKLGDTFAADKLIF
TRDJ1	few	22	TRDD2	TRDV2	TGTGCCTGTGACACCGGCAATCTTCCTACGTCTCCTGGTCTCACTACGCGCGATAAACTCATCTTT	CACDTGNLPTSPGLTTRDKLIF
TRDJ1	medium-sized	19	.	TRDV2	TGTGCCTGTGACACCGTCCCCACAGGGCCAGTGGTGGGTACCGATAAACTCATCTTT	CACDTVPTGPVVGTDKLIF
TRDJ1	medium-sized	20	.	TRDV3	TGTGCCTCAGTGTACTCTACTCCGACTGGGTTGATGGCCAACACCGATACACTCATCTTT	CASVYSTPTGLMANTDTLIF
TRDJ3	medium-sized	18	TRDD3	TRDV2	TGTGCCTGTGACACCGCGGGGGGGATCTCCTGGGACACCCGACAGATGTTTTTC	CACDTAGGISWDTRQMFF
TRDJ1	.	19	TRDD3	TRDV3	TGTGCCTTCCAACCAAAATTCCGGATTGATGGGGATAACATCGATAAACTCATCTTT	CAFQPKFRIDGDNIDKLIF
TRDJ1	.	21	TRDD3	TRDV1	TGTGCTATTGGGGAATGTTCCTACACCCGCCAAAGGGGGGATACGAGGGGTAAACTCATCTTT	CAIGECSYTRQRGDTRGKLIF
TRDJ1	.	15	.	TRDV2	TGTGCCTATGTCACCGCGGCGCCTTGCAGCGATAAACTCATCTTT	CAYVTAAPCSDKLIF
TRDJ1	few	18	TRDD3	TRDV2	TGTGCCTGTGACACCCTCCAATTCCTGGTGGATACGACCGATAAACTCATCTTT	CACDTLQFLVDTTDKLIF
TRDJ3	few	17	.	TRDV2	TGTGCCTGTGACACGGTACTGAGCTCCTGGGACACCCGACAGATGTTTTTC	CACDTVLSSWDTRQMFF
TRDJ1	.	18	.	TRDV1	TGTGCTCTTGGGGAGAGGATCAGACCGCCCGGCTACACCGATAAACTCATCTTT	CALGERIRPPGYTDKLIF
TRDJ1	medium-sized	17	.	TRDV1	TGTGCTCTTGGGGCCACACCAATCAACCCGTACACCGATAAACTCATCTTT	CALGATPINPYTDKLIF
TRDJ1	few	20	TRDD3	TRDV2	TGTGCCTGTGACACTAGAACTTCTAGGGCTGGGGGCTCGTACACCGATAAACTCATCTTT	CACDTRTSRAGGSYTDKLIF
TRDJ1	few	16	.	TRDV1	TGTGCTCTTGGGGAACCTGGCGCCTCGTACACCGATAAACTCATCTTT	CALGEPGASYTDKLIF
TRDJ4	.	19	.	TRAV29/DV5	TGTGCAGCAAGCGCGCTCGTACTGGGTGATTGGCGGTACACCGATCAACTCACCTTT	CAASALVLGDWRYTDQLTF
TRDJ1	few	14	TRDD3	TRDV2	TGTGCCTGTGACACCGTGGGGGATTCGGATAAACTCATCTTT	CACDTVGDSDKLIF